The 14 T cell receptor beta chains below were found in one sample sequenced in a study of PD-L1 blockade in urothelial cancer. Documented time point: peripheral blood 6 weeks after treatment start. The assay was immunoSEQ multiplex PCR, and TCRdb's table has in-frame clones only and misses some. The repertoire has some 48,000 clones, 80% to 90% of them found once; the top ten carry 8.8%. The sample in question was PBMCs, obtained around atezolizumab (anti-PD-L1) treatment. The origin of the receptors is a man between 65 and 85 years old with urothelial cancer.

This chain links TRBV5-1 with TRBJ2-1; 7 bases match TRBD1. Germline CDR1 SGHRS, CDR2 YFSETQ. Trimming at V came to 4 bases and at J to 5 bases, leaving 9 bases not matched to a gene. This CDR3 is 15 amino acids long. The CDR3 loop is CASSPSPGQHNEQFF. CDR3 DNA sequence: TGCGCCAGCAGCCCAAGCCCGGGACAGCACAATGAGCAGTTCTTC.

This clone has only a few counts. The gene calls are TRBV28 and TRBJ2-4; D ambiguous. V lost 2 bases and J 8 bases, leaving 13 bases between the germline ends. Germline lookup yields CDR1 MDHEN and CDR2 SYDVKM. The CDR3 consists of 14 residues. The CDR3 sequence: CASSLESVLDIQYF. CDR3 DNA: TGTGCCAGCAGTTTAGAGTCTGTATTGGACATTCAGTACTTC. The complete variable domain, with remaining parts taken from reference TRBV28 and TRBJ2-4, reads DVKVTQSSRYLVKRTGEKVFLECVQDMDHENMFWYRQDPGLGLRLIYFSYDVKMKEKGDIPEGYSVSREKKERFSLILESASTNQTSMYLCASSLESVLDIQYFGAGTRLSVL.

J is TRBJ1-1 and V is TRBV6-5, with 12 bases aligning to TRBD1. Germline CDR1 MNHEY, CDR2 SVGAGI. CDR3 length equals 16 residues. J lost 5 bases, V lost 2 bases, and 6 bases had no gene match. CDR3 DNA: TGTGCCAGCAGTTACGGGACAGGGGGCGTAGGAACTGAAGCTTTCTTT. Translation: CASSYGTGGVGTEAFF.

The chain links TRBV5-1 to TRBJ1-5; D is unclear. From germline, CDR1 is SGHRS and CDR2 YFSETQ. The CDR3 totals 13 residues. V was shortened by 0 bases and J by 5 bases, with 6 bases between the two germline ends. The CDR3 coding sequence is TGCGCCAGCAGCTTGGACAGAGATCAGCCCCAGCATTTT. Translated, it gives CASSLDRDQPQHF.

This clone appeared a few times. The CDR3 DNA reads TGTGCCAGCAGCTTGGAGGGACATCCAAATGAAAAACTGTTTTTT. Protein sequence: CASSLEGHPNEKLFF. This rearrangement joins TRBV5-6 to TRBJ1-4; perhaps TRBD1 as D (6 bases). The CDR3 spans 15 residues. V shed 0 bases and J shed 5 bases, with 11 bases lying between them. CDR1 and CDR2 from the germline V gene are SGHDT and YYEEEE.

CDR3 protein: CASSPTLGGDTQYF. The CDR3 DNA follows: TGTGCCAGCAGCCCGACCCTCGGGGGGGATACGCAGTATTTT. The chain has TRBV28 and TRBJ2-3, with 7 bases that match TRBD2. Germline CDR1 MDHEN, CDR2 SYDVKM. This CDR3 has 14 residues. V shed 6 bases, J shed 6 bases, and the junction held 9 bases outside the gene matches.

The V gene is TRBV6-1, the J gene TRBJ1-4; 10 nucleotides line up with TRBD1. Unmatched junction bases numbered 6, after V lost 6 bases and J lost 5 bases. Per germline, CDR1 MNHNS and CDR2 SASEGT. The CDR3 runs to 15 residues. The CDR3 nucleotides are TGTGCCAGCAGGGACAGGGGGGTCGTAAATGAAAAACTGTTTTTT. It codes for CASRDRGVVNEKLFF.

CDR3 DNA: TGTGCCAGCCGAGAAGCACCTATCTCCTACGAGCAGTACTTC. Translation gives CASREAPISYEQYF. The chain is built from TRBV6-5 and TRBJ2-7; D is uncertain. V shed 8 bases and J shed 0 bases, with 14 bases lying between them. The CDR3 totals 14 residues. In germline, CDR1 is MNHEY, CDR2 SVGAGI.

The rearrangement joins TRBV7-8 to TRBJ1-5; a possible D gene is TRBD1 (5 bases). Deletions cut 4 bases from V and 3 bases from J, with 19 bases between. This CDR3 contains 17 residues. Germline loops: CDR1 SGHVS, CDR2 FQNEAQ. The CDR3 DNA reads TGTGCCAGCAGCTACTCAGATTTCGGGGGTGCCAATCAGCCCCAGCATTTT. This translates into CASSYSDFGGANQPQHF.

The V gene is TRBV30, the J gene TRBJ1-1; tentatively, D is TRBD1 (6 bases). This CDR3 contains 12 residues. The germline V gene encodes CDR1 GTSNPN and CDR2 SVGIG (reference sequence). Trimming pared 1 base from V and 9 bases from J, leaving 12 bases between. In nucleotides, the CDR3 is TGTGCCTGGAGTGCAGGGGAGACTAAAGCTTTCTTT. Translation gives CAWSAGETKAFF.

The chain combines TRBV5-8 with TRBJ2-5, with TRBD1 matching 7 bases. The CDR3 length is 13 residues. V lost 6 bases to trimming and J lost 1 base; unmatched junction nucleotides: 3. Germline V gene sequence: CDR1 SGHTS, CDR2 YDEGEE. The CDR3 protein is CASTRTGQETQYF. CDR3 bases: TGTGCCAGCACCCGGACAGGCCAAGAGACCCAGTACTTC.

This clone was recorded a few times. The V call is TRBV11-2, the J call TRBJ1-4; the D gene is possibly TRBD1 (5 bases). V lost 1 base and J lost 4, with 7 bases in between. This CDR3 contains 14 residues. Germline values: CDR1 SGHAT, CDR2 FQNNGV. The CDR3 here is CASSLGQLNEKLFF. CDR3 DNA sequence: TGTGCCAGCAGCTTAGGACAGCTTAATGAAAAACTGTTTTTT.

This clone has only a few counts. The V and J genes are TRBV5-4 and TRBJ2-2, with 10 nucleotides matching TRBD1. The ends lost 4 bases at V and 2 bases at J; junction bases unmatched: 5. Germline V gene data show CDR1 as SGHNT and CDR2 as YYREEE (reference sequence). The CDR3 covers 16 residues. The CDR3 protein is CASSPGQGVNTGELFF. The CDR3 nucleotides read TGTGCCAGCAGCCCCGGACAGGGGGTAAACACCGGGGAGCTGTTTTTT.

Ten or more counts support this clone. The V gene is TRBV5-1, the J gene TRBJ1-4; weak D call: TRBD1 (6 bases). The CDR3 sequence is 14 residues long. Deletions cut 5 bases from V and 3 bases from J, with 11 bases between. Germline CDR1 and CDR2: SGHRS and YFSETQ. Written as DNA, the CDR3 is TGCGCCAGCAGACGGGACAACCCTAATGAAAAACTGTTTTTT. It encodes CASRRDNPNEKLFF.